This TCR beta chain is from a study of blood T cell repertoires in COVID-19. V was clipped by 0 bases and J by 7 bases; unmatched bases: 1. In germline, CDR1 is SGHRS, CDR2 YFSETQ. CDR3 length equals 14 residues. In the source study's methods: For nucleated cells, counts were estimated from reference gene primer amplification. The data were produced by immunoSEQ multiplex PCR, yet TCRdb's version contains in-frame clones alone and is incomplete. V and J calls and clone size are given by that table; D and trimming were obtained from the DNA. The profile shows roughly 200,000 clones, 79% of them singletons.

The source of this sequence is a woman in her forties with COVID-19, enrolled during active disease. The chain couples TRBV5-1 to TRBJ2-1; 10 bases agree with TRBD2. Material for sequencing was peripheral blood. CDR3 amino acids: CASSLVLAGNEQFF. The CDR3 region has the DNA TGCGCCAGCAGCTTGGTACTAGCGGGAAATGAGCAGTTCTTC.